This TCR beta chain emerged from a study of T-cell memory formation after mild COVID-19. 5'RACE primed at constant segments yielded TCR alpha and TCR beta cDNA libraries bearing sample barcodes and UMIs. Each CDR3 protein is one row after TCRdb ran MiXCR on the 5' RACE reads. Found here are more than 300,000 distinct CDR3 sequences, roughly an eighth of them singletons; the top ten hold over 20%. Sequences were obtained from PBMCs or a T cell subset sorted from them (not recorded which). This TCR came from a young man who had mild COVID-19 (a few samples of this study predate the infection). Cell type and time point are not known.

The CDR3 loop is CASTKTGGVYGYTF. The DNA of the CDR3 is TGTGCCAGCACCAAGACAGGGGGCGTCTATGGCTACACCTTC. The chain has TRBV6-2 or TRBV6-3 and TRBJ1-2, with 10 bases matching TRBD1. The CDR3 covers 14 residues. CDR1 MNHEY and CDR2 SVGEGT come from the germline V gene. The trim removed 7 bases at V and 4 bases at J, leaving 6 bases unmatched.